The 8 T cell receptor beta chains reported below all come from one sample, sequenced in a study of cytomegalovirus exposure and HLA in healthy donors. The PCR had 60 Vbeta and 13 Jbeta primers. Clones were sequenced by immunoSEQ multiplex PCR, and TCRdb holds only the in-frame ones, with some missing. Of about 140,000 clones in the sample, around 83% are singletons; the top ten hold less than 1.5%. The sample was PBMCs. These receptor sequences come from a male donor in good health and CMV-seropositive.

V gene TRBV15 combines with J gene TRBJ2-1; TRBD2 matches at 11 bases. The CDR3 covers 17 residues. CDR1 is LNHNV, CDR2 YYDKDF, per germline (reference sequence). V gave up 5 bases and J gave up 0 bases; unmatched junction bases: 6. This CDR3 reads CATSPGLAGSSYNEQFF. The DNA of the CDR3 is TGTGCCACCAGCCCCGGACTAGCGGGTAGCTCCTACAATGAGCAGTTCTTC. Based on the CDR3 plus reference TRBV15 and TRBJ2-1, the full variable domain is DAMVIQNPRYQVTQFGKPVTLSCSQTLNHNVMYWYQQKSSQAPKLLFHYYDKDFNNEADTPDNFQSRRPNTSFCFLDIRSPGLGDTAMYLCATSPGLAGSSYNEQFFGPGTRLTVL.

The CDR3 loop is CASRQREFSYNEQFF. As DNA, the CDR3 is TGTGCCAGCAGACAGCGGGAGTTCTCCTACAATGAGCAGTTCTTC. The chain carries TRBV13 and TRBJ2-1; 8 bases are a match to TRBD2. The CDR3 contains 15 residues. The junction had 4 bases not matched to a gene; V was cut back by 6 bases and J by 0 bases. Germline assignment: CDR1 PRHDT and CDR2 FYEKMQ (reference sequence).

This clone was seen only once. The gene calls are TRBV7-9 and TRBJ2-5; TRBD2 matches at 7 bases. The V segment lost 2 bases and the J segment 1 base; nucleotides outside the gene matches: 7. This CDR3 region has 16 residues. Germline CDR1 SEHNR, CDR2 FQNEAQ (reference sequence). The CDR3 is CASSLTQGLFQETQYF. For the CDR3, the DNA is TGTGCCAGCAGCTTAACCCAGGGACTATTCCAAGAGACCCAGTACTTC.

CDR3 nucleotide sequence: TGTGCCAGCAGTTCCACCCTCGGACTAGCGGGAGGGCCAACCCAGTACTTC. It is translated as CASSSTLGLAGGPTQYF. V gene TRBV2 combines with J gene TRBJ2-5; TRBD2 aligns across 15 bases. Germline CDR1 SNHLY, CDR2 FYNNEI. This CDR3 is 17 amino acids long. V was pared by 5 bases and J by 8 bases, with 12 bases of the junction left unmatched. Together with reference TRBV2 and TRBJ2-5, the CDR3 gives the full variable domain: EPEVTQTPSHQVTQMGQEVILRCVPISNHLYFYWYRQILGQKVEFLVSFYNNEISEKSEIFDDQFSVERPDGSNFTLKIRSTKLEDSAMYFCASSSTLGLAGGPTQYFGPGTRLLVL.

The chain combines TRBV25-1 with TRBJ2-7; 9 bases are shared with TRBD1. The CDR3 consists of 18 residues. CDR1 is MGHDK and CDR2 is SYGVNS in the germline V gene. V trimming: 4 bases; J trimming: 1 base; junction bases outside the gene matches: 14. Written as DNA, the CDR3 is TGTGCCAGCAGTGCCCGGGACAGGGTCGCGGGTACTTCCTACGAGCAGTACTTC. Translated: CASSARDRVAGTSYEQYF.

V and J are TRBV19 and TRBJ2-7; 9 bases are a match to TRBD2. This CDR3 has 13 amino acids. V shed 4 bases, J shed 2 bases, and the junction held 0 bases outside the gene matches. Germline CDR1 LNHDA, CDR2 SQIVND (reference sequence). DNA for the CDR3: TGTGCCAGTAGTACTAGCGGGGCCTACGAGCAGTACTTC. The encoded protein is CASSTSGAYEQYF.

The chain couples TRBV18 to TRBJ2-1, with a tentative D call TRBD2 (7 bases). CDR1 is KGHSH, CDR2 LQKENI, per germline. CDR3 length: 18 residues. V lost 1 base and J lost 1, with 17 bases in between. CDR3 amino acids: CASSPLRGGRGSYNEQFF. As DNA, the CDR3 is TGTGCCAGCTCACCACTGAGGGGGGGCCGTGGGTCCTACAATGAGCAGTTCTTC.

This chain links TRBV11-1 with TRBJ2-7; D uncertain. The length of the CDR3 is 17 residues. Germline V gene lookup returns CDR1 SGHAT and CDR2 FQDESV (reference sequence). V was shortened by 1 base and J by 4 bases, with 20 bases between the two germline ends. CDR3 amino acids: CASSLVSDPVALYEQYF. For the CDR3, the DNA is TGTGCCAGCAGCTTAGTGTCTGATCCCGTAGCTTTGTACGAGCAGTACTTC.